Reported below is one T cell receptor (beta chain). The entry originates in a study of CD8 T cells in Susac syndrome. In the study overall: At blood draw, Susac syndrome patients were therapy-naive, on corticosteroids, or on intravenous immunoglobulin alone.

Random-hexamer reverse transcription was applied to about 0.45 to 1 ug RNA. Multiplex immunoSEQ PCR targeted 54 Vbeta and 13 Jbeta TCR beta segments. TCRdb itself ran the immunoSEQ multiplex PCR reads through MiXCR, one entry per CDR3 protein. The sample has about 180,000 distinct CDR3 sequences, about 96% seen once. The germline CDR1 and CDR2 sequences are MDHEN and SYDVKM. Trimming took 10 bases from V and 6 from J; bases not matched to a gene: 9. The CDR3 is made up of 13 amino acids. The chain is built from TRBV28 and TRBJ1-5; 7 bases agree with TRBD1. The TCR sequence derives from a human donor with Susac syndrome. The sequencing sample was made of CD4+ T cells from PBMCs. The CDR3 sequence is CATSRGGLQPQHF. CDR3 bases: TGTGCCACCTCCAGAGGGGGCCTTCAGCCCCAGCATTTT.